This T cell receptor (beta chain) is drawn from a study of breast tumors, draining lymph nodes, adjacent tissues (dated by TCRdb to between 2015 and 2016). Describing the broader study: In breast cancer patients, the study compared the TCR beta repertoires of tumor, adjacent nontumor tissue and axillary lymph nodes. The study was designed to assess the relationships and possible T-cell exchange between tumor, surrounding tissue and draining lymph node repertoires in human breast cancer.

Lymph node samples were obtained from the axillary draining lymph nodes of breast cancer patients. Sequenced on an Illumina HiSeq 2000. TCR beta chain libraries were generated by multiplex PCR amplification. The amplified TCR beta chain products were analyzed by high-throughput sequencing. TCRdb reanalyzed the raw reads on its own, using fastp at Q25 for trimming and MiXCR for clone calling, and kept in-frame beta chains. A single entry per CDR3 protein holds the most common genes and DNA from its merged rows. The sample includes approximately 150,000 distinct CDR3 sequences, with roughly a third observed a single time. The top ten constitute roughly 3.8% of the sample. General study outcomes and caveats: Tumor and nontumor tissue repertoires were significantly more similar in luminal-like than in basal-like breast cancer. The conclusion that tumor T cells originate in lymph nodes was presented as consistent with a hypothesis rather than as directly demonstrated. T-cell repertoire diversity in tumors was found to be lower than in lymph nodes but higher than in nontumor tissue, and preferential V and J gene usage was observed. The data were judged consistent with most tumor T cells deriving from the lymph node and then expanding within tumor tissue.

This clonotype has a count of ten or more. Which antigen it targets is not known. No base-level quality is on record; no much larger clone is a single base apart. Sequenced material: axillary lymph node tissue. The TCR comes from a female donor with breast cancer. Some clones in this sample may be carry-over from other donors' samples.

The CDR3 protein: CASSAGTSSTDTQYF. The sequence in DNA is TGTGCCAGCAGCGCCGGGACTAGCAGCACAGATACGCAGTATTTT. The rearranged chain carries TRBV9 and TRBJ2-3; 9 of the junction bases match TRBD2. Via the germline V gene, CDR1 is SGDLS and CDR2 YYNGEE. The CDR3, cysteine through phenylalanine, is 15 amino acids long. Kept here is only the CDR3 DNA, which spans 45 bases and is read in frame from base 1. The V end gives up 3 bases and the J end 0 bases, leaving 2 bases in the junction not matched to a gene.